This is a list of T cell receptor beta chains from one sample in a study of blood T cell repertoires in COVID-19. Only in-frame clones appear in the TCRdb table, and some are missing; sequencing was by immunoSEQ multiplex PCR. This sample has 250,000 to 350,000 clones; around 88% occur once, and the top ten carry around 13%. The specimen was peripheral blood. Source of these receptors: a woman between 70 and 85 years old with COVID-19, enrolled during active disease. Each CDR3 is given with its conserved first and last residue. The order of the fields is clone size, D gene, V gene, J gene, CDR3 DNA, CDR3 protein. The D gene is left open where the match is weak. Some rows mark clone size as missing; the rest say once, few, many or name a class of expanded clone.

>NA|NA|TRBV10-2|TRBJ2-3
TGCGCCAGCACCGGAGGGACAGATACGCAGTATTTT
CASTGGTDTQYF
>NA|NA|TRBV11-2|TRBJ1-2
TGTGCCAGCAGCTTAGATCAAACTAACTATGGCTACACCTTC
CASSLDQTNYGYTF
>NA|NA|TRBV7-2|TRBJ2-3
TGTGCCAGCAGCTTTAGATCTAGCCCTGGCACAGATACGCAGTATTTT
CASSFRSSPGTDTQYF
>NA|NA|TRBV6-6|TRBJ1-4
TGTGCCAGCAGTCCTCCCGGGCGGGGGACTAATGAAAAACTGTTTTTT
CASSPPGRGTNEKLFF
>NA|NA|TRBV24-1|TRBJ1-1
TGTGCCACCAGCACAGGGTTCGACGCTTTCTTT
CATSTGFDAFF
>NA|TRBD1|TRBV6-5|TRBJ2-7
TGTGCCAGCAGTTACGCCCCAACAGGGGCCTACGAGCAGTACTTC
CASSYAPTGAYEQYF
>NA|NA|TRBV19|TRBJ1-2
TGTGCCAGTAGCCATGACAGGTTGAACTATGGCTACACCTTC
CASSHDRLNYGYTF
>NA|TRBD1|TRBV7-9|TRBJ1-1
TGTGCCACCGCTACGGACAGGGGGCTCACTGAAGCTTTCTTT
CATATDRGLTEAFF
>NA|NA|TRBV7-2|TRBJ2-3
TGTGCCAGCAGCCTACCATCTGGGGCCTCACGTAGCACAGATACGCAGTATTTT
CASSLPSGASRSTDTQYF
>NA|TRBD1|TRBV5-8|TRBJ2-3
TGTGCCAGCTCCGTGGGACAGGGGACTACAGATACGCAGTATTTT
CASSVGQGTTDTQYF
>NA|TRBD1|TRBV18|TRBJ1-4
TGTGCCAGCTCACGGGACAGGGTTGATGAAAAACTGTTTTTT
CASSRDRVDEKLFF
>NA|NA|TRBV9|TRBJ1-6
TGTGCCAGCAACCAAGGCAGGGAATATTCACCCCTCCACTTT
CASNQGREYSPLHF
>once|NA|TRBV24-1|TRBJ1-5
TGTGCCACCAGTGATTTGGGGGCGGATGACCGCCTTTATAGCAATCAGCCCCAGCATTTT
CATSDLGADDRLYSNQPQHF
>NA|TRBD1|TRBV6-5|TRBJ2-7
TGTGCCAGCAGTTACAGGGACAGGGGAACCTACGAGCAGTACTTC
CASSYRDRGTYEQYF
>NA|NA|TRBV4-2|TRBJ2-7
TGTGCCAGCAGCCAAGAGGCAGGGGGACTCTCCTACGAGCAGTACTTC
CASSQEAGGLSYEQYF
>NA|NA|TRBV5-1|TRBJ2-2
TGCGCCAGCAGCCCGCCGGGACTTCCTACCGGGGAGCTGTTTTTT
CASSPPGLPTGELFF
>NA|NA|TRBV12-5|TRBJ1-2
TGTGCTAGTGGTTCCTACCCCGGGGGGCAAGGCTACACCTTC
CASGSYPGGQGYTF
>NA|TRBD1|TRBV12-3/TRBV12-4|TRBJ1-2
TGTGCCACCAGACAGGGGGCCTATGGCTACACCTTC
CATRQGAYGYTF
>once|TRBD1|TRBV5-8|TRBJ2-1
TGTGCCAGCAGCTTGCGACAGGGGGCCGATGAGCAGTTCTTC
CASSLRQGADEQFF
>NA|NA|TRBV5-5|TRBJ1-5
TGTGCCAGCAGCTTAACCGACTATAGCAATCAGCCCCAGCATTTT
CASSLTDYSNQPQHF
>NA|TRBD1|TRBV6-6|TRBJ1-3
TGTGCCAGCAGTCAACAGGGGGTCTCTGGAAACACCATATATTTT
CASSQQGVSGNTIYF
>NA|NA|TRBV27|TRBJ2-6
TGTGCCAGCAGTTTACGACAGGGAGGCCCTGGGGCCAACGTCCTGACTTTC
CASSLRQGGPGANVLTF
>NA|NA|TRBV29-1|TRBJ1-6
TGCAGCGCTCCCACTTCAGGGGAAGGTTCACCCCTCCACTTT
CSAPTSGEGSPLHF
>NA|NA|TRBV6-2/TRBV6-3|TRBJ2-7
TGTGCCAGCAGTTACCGGGTCACCTACGAGCAGTACTTC
CASSYRVTYEQYF
>NA|TRBD1|TRBV5-1|TRBJ1-2
TGCGCCAGCAGCTTGGATACAGGGGGTTTGGGTGGCTACACCTTC
CASSLDTGGLGGYTF
>NA|NA|TRBV14|TRBJ2-7
TGTGCCAGCAGCCCTCTCGTGGGCACCCCCTACGAGCAGTACTTC
CASSPLVGTPYEQYF
>NA|NA|TRBV28|TRBJ2-7
TGTGCCAGCAGAGGCGGAGGTAGCTCCTACGAGCAGTACTTC
CASRGGGSSYEQYF
>NA|NA|TRBV12-3/TRBV12-4|TRBJ1-1
TGTGCCAGCAGGGTCGGTTGGACTGAAGCTTTCTTT
CASRVGWTEAFF
>once|TRBD1|TRBV5-1|TRBJ2-1
TGCGCCAGCAGCTCCGGGACAGGGTGGTATGAGCAGTTCTTC
CASSSGTGWYEQFF
>NA|NA|TRBV2|TRBJ2-5
TGTGCCAGCAATGGTGGCCAGGGGATTAGAGAGACCCAGTACTTC
CASNGGQGIRETQYF
>NA|TRBD2|TRBV2|TRBJ2-1
TGTGCCAGCAGCCTCAGACTAGCGGGGGGAGGGGATGAGCAGTTCTTC
CASSLRLAGGGDEQFF